The 30 T cell receptor beta chains presented below share a single source sample, sequenced in a study of cytomegalovirus exposure and HLA in healthy donors. PCR amplification relied on 60 Vbeta primers (plus 13 Jbeta primers). Libraries were prepared by immunoSEQ multiplex PCR; TCRdb keeps only in-frame clonotypes and omits some of them. Here the sample spans 150,000 to 200,000 clones, roughly 84% being singletons. The source material was PBMCs. All receptors come from a boy aged 2 to 10 in good health and CMV-seronegative.

The chain links TRBV29-1 to TRBJ2-7; a possible D gene is TRBD1 (5 bases). The CDR3 runs to 12 residues. The germline V gene encodes CDR1 SQVTM and CDR2 ANQGSEA. Trimming removed 6 bases at V and 0 bases at J, with 9 bases between. CDR3 protein: CSVRQSSYEQYF. The CDR3, as DNA: TGCAGCGTACGACAGAGCTCCTACGAGCAGTACTTC.

This chain links TRBV15 with TRBJ2-7; 8 nucleotides agree with TRBD2. CDR3 length: 14 amino acids. Germline V CDR1 and CDR2: LNHNV, YYDKDF (reference sequence). Unmatched junction bases numbered 6, after V lost 3 bases and J lost 5 bases. Here the CDR3 reads CATSRYRGGHEQYF. As DNA, the CDR3 is TGTGCCACCAGCAGGTATCGGGGGGGCCACGAGCAGTACTTC.

The rearrangement links TRBV2 to TRBJ2-2, with 8 bases that match TRBD1. V lost 3 bases, J lost 5 bases, and 5 bases stayed unmatched. CDR3 size: 15 residues. CDR1 and CDR2 from the germline V gene are SNHLY and FYNNEI. Here the CDR3 reads CASSEGQAGTGELFF. The CDR3 bases are TGTGCCAGCAGTGAGGGACAGGCAGGAACCGGGGAGCTGTTTTTT.

This clone was recorded only once. The rearrangement joins TRBV6-1 to TRBJ2-7, with TRBD1 identical over 7 bases. Germline CDR1 is MNHNS and CDR2 is SASEGT. The CDR3 totals 13 residues. The V segment lost 5 bases and the J segment 0 bases; nucleotides outside the gene matches: 1. For the CDR3, the DNA is TGTGCCAGCAGTTGGGACAGCTCCTACGAGCAGTACTTC. Translating gives CASSWDSSYEQYF.

CDR3 nucleotide sequence: TGTGCCAGTAGTATAGCGTCCGGGGCCCAGTACTTC. It translates to CASSIASGAQYF. The V call is TRBV19, the J call TRBJ2-5; perhaps TRBD2 as D (5 bases). Germline V gene data show CDR1 as LNHDA and CDR2 as SQIVND (reference sequence). V lost 1 base and J 9 bases, leaving 9 bases between the germline ends. The CDR3 covers 12 residues.

This clone has only one observation. The chain employs TRBV10-1 and TRBJ2-7; D is ambiguous. The ends were cut back, 0 bases at V and 4 bases at J, with 10 bases in the middle. CDR1 is WNHNN and CDR2 is SYGVQD in the germline V gene (reference sequence). The CDR3 covers 14 residues. The CDR3 region has the DNA TGCGCCAGCAGTGAGTCGGGCCGAGAATACGAGCAGTACTTC. Amino acids: CASSESGREYEQYF.

The chain carries TRBV5-1 and TRBJ2-3, with D possibly TRBD2 on 6 matching bases. Trimming removed 6 bases from V and 6 bases from J, with 11 bases in between. CDR3 length equals 12 residues. Germline V gene sequence: CDR1 SGHRS, CDR2 YFSETQ. The CDR3 here is CASTSGGDTQYF. The CDR3 DNA is TGCGCCAGCACCAGCGGAGGGGATACGCAGTATTTT.

The V and J genes are TRBV29-1 and TRBJ1-1, with a possible D match to TRBD1 (6 bases). The V end was cut by 7 bases, the J end by 1 base, with 13 bases between. The V gene's germline CDR1 is SQVTM and CDR2 ANQGSEA. This CDR3 comprises 13 residues. This CDR3 reads CSAYATGNTEAFF. The CDR3 DNA follows: TGCAGCGCCTATGCGACAGGGAACACTGAAGCTTTCTTT. The full variable domain, rest sourced from reference TRBV29-1 and TRBJ1-1, is SAVISQKPSRDICQRGTSLTIQCQVDSQVTMMFWYRQQPGQSLTLIATANQGSEATYESGFVIDKFPISRPNLTFSTLTVSNMSPEDSSIYLCSAYATGNTEAFFGQGTRLTVV.

The chain recombines TRBV19 with TRBJ2-7; perhaps TRBD2 as D (7 bases). The CDR3 loop spans 16 amino acids. Per the germline V gene, CDR1 is LNHDA and CDR2 is SQIVND (reference sequence). Trimming pared 5 bases from V and 1 base from J, leaving 18 bases between. The CDR3 is CASSPLGRGGSYEQYF. CDR3 DNA: TGTGCCAGTAGTCCATTAGGGAGGGGGGGATCCTACGAGCAGTACTTC.

Here the CDR3 reads CASSFKPAGGEKLFF. The CDR3 DNA reads TGTGCCAGCAGTTTCAAGCCCGCGGGTGGTGAAAAACTGTTTTTT. The V gene is TRBV28, the J gene TRBJ1-4, with D unclear. The germline V and J ends were trimmed by 3 bases and 7 bases, with 15 bases remaining between them. CDR1 is MDHEN and CDR2 is SYDVKM in the germline V gene. The CDR3 runs 15 residues.

This rearrangement joins TRBV9 to TRBJ2-1; 11 bases map to TRBD2. The germline V gene encodes CDR1 SGDLS and CDR2 YYNGEE. The ends lost 0 bases at V and 2 bases at J; junction bases unmatched: 4. There are 17 residues in the CDR3. CDR3 region: CASSVGSTSGTYNEQFF. The CDR3 nucleotides are TGTGCCAGCAGCGTAGGGTCGACTAGCGGGACCTACAATGAGCAGTTCTTC.

This chain connects TRBV25-1 to TRBJ2-1; D uncertain. Germline lookup yields CDR1 MGHDK and CDR2 SYGVNS. Trimming pared 3 bases from V and 4 bases from J, leaving 7 bases between. The CDR3 is made up of 13 amino acids. CDR3 nucleotide sequence: TGTGCCAGCAGTGACGCGAGTTACAATGAGCAGTTCTTC. Protein sequence: CASSDASYNEQFF.

The chain links TRBV4-1 to TRBJ2-1, with D perhaps TRBD1 (6 bases). Per the germline V gene, CDR1 is MGHRA and CDR2 is YSYEKL. The CDR3 length is 16 residues. V lost 0 bases, J lost 8 bases, and 17 bases lay in between. The chain's CDR3 is CASSQDTGQGFDEQFF. Here the CDR3 DNA reads TGCGCCAGCAGCCAAGATACAGGGCAGGGGTTCGATGAGCAGTTCTTC.

The CDR3 is CASSRDRDTDTQYF. The CDR3, as DNA: TGTGCCAGCAGCCGGGACAGGGACACAGATACGCAGTATTTT. The chain combines TRBV7-9 with TRBJ2-3, with 9 bases fitting TRBD1. This CDR3 is built from 14 residues. V lost 5 bases, J lost 2 bases, and 2 bases stayed unmatched. Germline V lookup: CDR1 SEHNR, CDR2 FQNEAQ (reference sequence).

V and J are TRBV11-2 and TRBJ1-1; no clear D gene. V dropped 5 bases and J dropped 2 bases, with 15 bases sitting between them. Germline CDR1 is SGHAT and CDR2 is FQNNGV. The CDR3 loop spans 15 amino acids. The CDR3 nucleotides read TGTGCCAGCAGCCCCAGAGGGCCAGATAACACTGAAGCTTTCTTT. Encoded protein: CASSPRGPDNTEAFF.

This chain uses TRBV7-2 with TRBJ2-7; TRBD2 agrees at 7 bases. J lost 0 bases, V lost 5 bases, and 7 bases had no gene match. Germline V gene data show CDR1 as SGHTA and CDR2 as FQGNSA. This CDR3 spans 15 amino acids. CDR3 region: CASSPLGGFSYEQYF. CDR3 nucleotides: TGTGCCAGCAGCCCACTCGGGGGGTTCTCCTACGAGCAGTACTTC.

The chain recombines TRBV5-1 with TRBJ2-3; 8 bases match TRBD1. Germline CDR1 SGHRS, CDR2 YFSETQ. The ends lost 2 bases at V and 6 bases at J; junction bases unmatched: 11. This CDR3 spans 16 amino acids. CDR3 residues: CASSLWQGAGWDTQYF. The DNA for the CDR3 is TGCGCCAGCAGCTTATGGCAGGGGGCCGGATGGGATACGCAGTATTTT.

Here the CDR3 reads CAISDWDRDPFYGYTF. CDR3 coding DNA: TGTGCCATCAGTGATTGGGACAGGGATCCGTTCTATGGCTACACCTTC. The chain recombines TRBV10-3 with TRBJ1-2; TRBD1 matches at 9 bases. The CDR3 consists of 16 residues. Germline CDR1 is ENHRY and CDR2 is SYGVKD. The V gene end was trimmed by 3 bases and the J gene end by 4 bases; junction bases not matched to a gene: 9.

This clone was seen only once. The chain employs TRBV19 and TRBJ2-3; 9 bases line up with TRBD1. Germline CDR1 reads LNHDA; CDR2 reads SQIVND (reference sequence). This CDR3 contains 16 residues. V dropped 5 bases and J dropped 3; count of bases not matched to a gene: 9. In DNA, the CDR3 is TGTGCCAGTAGTCCATTGACAGGGGGAGTTACAGATACGCAGTATTTT. Its translation is CASSPLTGGVTDTQYF.

This clone was seen only once. This rearrangement joins TRBV6-1 to TRBJ2-1, with TRBD2 matching over 8 bases. The CDR3 runs 15 residues. Per germline, CDR1 MNHNS and CDR2 SASEGT. Unmatched junction bases numbered 9, after V lost 2 bases and J lost 9 bases. The CDR3 loop is CASSERSGSGGEQFF. CDR3 nucleotide sequence: TGTGCCAGCAGTGAACGGAGCGGGAGCGGAGGTGAGCAGTTCTTC.

The rearrangement links TRBV27 to TRBJ2-7, with 7 bases identical to TRBD1. Germline values: CDR1 MNHEY, CDR2 SMNVEV (reference sequence). The ends lost 6 bases at V and 3 bases at J; junction bases unmatched: 5. The CDR3 runs to 13 residues. The CDR3 reads CASSWDSSYEQYF. CDR3 in DNA: TGTGCCAGCAGCTGGGACAGCAGCTACGAGCAGTACTTC.

The chain couples TRBV19 to TRBJ2-1; maybe TRBD2 (7 bases). Trimming stripped 5 bases from V and 3 bases from J, with 20 bases between. Germline CDR1 reads LNHDA; CDR2 reads SQIVND (reference sequence). The CDR3 totals 17 residues. This CDR3 reads CASSPLGGAGDYNEQFF. The CDR3 nucleotides read TGTGCCAGTAGTCCCCTAGGGGGGGCGGGAGACTACAATGAGCAGTTCTTC.

The V and J genes are TRBV7-6 and TRBJ2-1; 14 nucleotides align to TRBD2. Germline assignment: CDR1 SGHVS and CDR2 FNYEAQ. There are 17 residues in the CDR3. Losses at the gene ends were 9 bases for V and 0 bases for J; bases not matched to a gene: 7. The CDR3 nucleotides read TGTGCCAGTACGGGACTAGCGGGAGTATACTCCTACAATGAGCAGTTCTTC. Residues: CASTGLAGVYSYNEQFF. The variable domain in full, completed from reference TRBV7-6 and TRBJ2-1, reads GAGVSQSPRYKVTKRGQDVALRCDPISGHVSLYWYRQALGQGPEFLTYFNYEAQQDKSGLPNDRFSAERPEGSISTLTIQRTEQRDSAMYRCASTGLAGVYSYNEQFFGPGTRLTVL.

The chain links TRBV18 to TRBJ2-3, with a weak D call TRBD2 (5 bases). Germline CDR1 KGHSH, CDR2 LQKENI. The CDR3 runs 13 residues. Between the trimmed V and J ends, which lost 4 bases and 6 bases, there was a span of 11 bases. CDR3 nucleotides: TGTGCCAGCTCACAGGACCGAGGGGATACGCAGTATTTT. Protein sequence: CASSQDRGDTQYF.

The chain links TRBV11-2 to TRBJ2-1; TRBD2 matches at 7 bases. The germline V gene has CDR1 SGHAT and CDR2 FQNNGV. V was clipped by 6 bases and J by 3 bases; unmatched bases: 8. CDR3 length: 15 amino acids. DNA for the CDR3: TGTGCCAGCAGATACGGACTAGGATACTACAATGAGCAGTTCTTC. Protein product: CASRYGLGYYNEQFF. Complete variable domain (other parts from reference TRBV11-2 and TRBJ2-1): EAGVAQSPRYKIIEKRQSVAFWCNPISGHATLYWYQQILGQGPKLLIQFQNNGVVDDSQLPKDRFSAERLKGVDSTLKIQPAKLEDSAVYLCASRYGLGYYNEQFFGPGTRLTVL.

The V and J genes are TRBV5-1 and TRBJ1-1, with a possible D match to TRBD1 (5 bases). V dropped 1 base and J dropped 3 bases, with 10 bases sitting between them. There are 14 residues in the CDR3. Germline loops: CDR1 SGHRS, CDR2 YFSETQ. CDR3 protein: CASSLYQGDTEAFF. CDR3 sequence (DNA): TGCGCCAGCAGCTTGTACCAGGGCGACACTGAAGCTTTCTTT.

The chain couples TRBV2 to TRBJ1-5, with TRBD1 matching 7 bases. Germline-derived CDR1 and CDR2 are SNHLY and FYNNEI. CDR3 size: 14 residues. V shed 7 bases and J 4 bases; nucleotides not matched to a gene: 7. The CDR3 DNA sequence: TGTGCCAGCACCCCTGACAGGGCAAATCAGCCCCAGCATTTT. It codes for CASTPDRANQPQHF. The full variable domain, with the rest looked up from reference TRBV2 and TRBJ1-5, is EPEVTQTPSHQVTQMGQEVILRCVPISNHLYFYWYRQILGQKVEFLVSFYNNEISEKSEIFDDQFSVERPDGSNFTLKIRSTKLEDSAMYFCASTPDRANQPQHFGDGTRLSIL.

V gene TRBV27 combines with J gene TRBJ2-1; a weak D match, TRBD2 (5 bases). V lost 6 bases and J 0 bases, leaving 9 bases between the germline ends. The CDR3 loop spans 14 amino acids. The germline CDR1 and CDR2 sequences are MNHEY and SMNVEV (reference sequence). CDR3 sequence reads: CASRRDYSYNEQFF. CDR3 nucleotide sequence: TGTGCCAGCAGACGCGACTACTCCTACAATGAGCAGTTCTTC.

The rearrangement joins TRBV30 to TRBJ1-2, with 9 bases matching TRBD1. This CDR3 is built from 15 residues. V lost 2 bases and J lost 5; bases outside the gene matches: 9. Germline-derived CDR1 and CDR2 are GTSNPN and SVGIG (reference sequence). CDR3 protein: CAWSLQGALGYGYTF. In DNA form, the CDR3 reads TGTGCCTGGAGTCTACAGGGGGCGTTAGGGTATGGCTACACCTTC.

The chain carries TRBV19 and TRBJ2-3; unclear D gene. V was pared by 4 bases and J by 0 bases, with 11 bases between. The CDR3 is 15 amino acids. Germline V gives CDR1 LNHDA, CDR2 SQIVND (reference sequence). The CDR3 protein is CASSTARGSTDTQYF. The DNA for the CDR3 is TGTGCCAGTAGTACCGCCCGCGGCAGCACAGATACGCAGTATTTT.